This T cell receptor (beta chain) was sequenced in a study of CD8+CD57+ T cells in acquired aplastic anemia. Background on the study: Quantities of DNA derived from sorted CD4+ and CD8+ cells averaged 3.2 ug. Healthy CD8+ samples averaged around 10 million reads.

Genomic DNA, serving as template, underwent TCR beta VDJ and CDR3 profiling. In TCRdb, the reads were re-called with MiXCR into one record per CDR3 protein. The profile covers approximately 130,000 distinct CDR3 sequences, with 41% appearing a single time and less than 8.5% taken by the ten largest. The CDR3 extends over 14 amino acids. Germline CDR1 MGHRA, CDR2 YSYEKL. Comments on this clonotype: The antigen is undetermined. A much larger clone is a single base away; this may be a read error.

Regarding the study as a whole: Overlap between patients and controls comprised roughly 28 CD8+ CDR3 sequences. Patients were compared with controls for CD8+ Simpson's diversity, and no significant difference emerged.

The genes are TRBV4-1 and TRBJ2-3; D unresolved. The clonotype was recovered from a human donor in good health, serving as a control. Specimen: sorted CD4+, CD8+, or CD8+CD57+ T cells (not recorded which) from PBMCs. The CDR3 region has the DNA TGCGCCAGCGGCCGATCTTTTAGCAAAGATACGCAGTATTTT. This encodes CASGRSFSKDTQYF.